Below, 5 T cell receptor beta chains from the same sample are listed, as sequenced in a study of T cell clonotyping in hematopoietic cell transplantation. The method was immunoSEQ multiplex PCR; TCRdb's version includes in-frame clones alone and lacks a portion of them. The sample has 65,000 to 75,000 clones; around 94% are singletons. The specimen sequenced was peripheral blood mononuclear cells. Every receptor here comes from a man in his forties or fifties in good health. Some clones in this sample may be carry-over from other donors' samples.

The chain links TRBV29-1 to TRBJ1-5; D is possibly TRBD1 (6 bases). Between the trimmed V and J ends, which lost 5 bases and 3 bases, there was a span of 11 bases. The germline gives CDR1 SQVTM, CDR2 ANQGSEA. This CDR3 is 13 amino acids long. CDR3 region: CSVRTANNQPQHF. The CDR3 DNA sequence: TGCAGCGTTAGGACAGCTAACAATCAGCCCCAGCATTTT.

This clone occurred once. The J gene is TRBJ2-5, the V gene TRBV2; D gene uncertain. Germline V gene lookup returns CDR1 SNHLY and CDR2 FYNNEI. The CDR3 is made up of 13 amino acids. V gave up 0 bases and J gave up 7 bases, with 9 bases separating them. As DNA, the CDR3 is TGTGCCAGCAGTGAAGCGGCCCATGGGACCCAGTACTTC. Amino acids: CASSEAAHGTQYF.

The chain employs TRBV28 and TRBJ1-2; D is unclear. Trimming shortened V by 2 bases and J by 4 bases, and 8 bases separated the two germline ends. Germline V lookup: CDR1 MDHEN, CDR2 SYDVKM. This CDR3 contains 13 residues. The CDR3 DNA follows: TGTGCCAGCAGTTTAATAGGCGTCTATGGCTACACCTTC. Protein sequence: CASSLIGVYGYTF.

The chain employs TRBV19 and TRBJ2-5; TRBD2 matches at 8 bases. The CDR3 runs 14 residues. Germline assignment: CDR1 LNHDA and CDR2 SQIVND (reference sequence). J gave up 5 bases and V 4 bases, and 6 bases lay outside the gene matches. CDR3 protein: CASSTTGGEETQYF. In DNA, the CDR3 is TGTGCCAGTAGTACCACCGGGGGGGAGGAGACCCAGTACTTC.

As to this clone: Sequence at one end of the junction differs from germline and may be a read error. The rearrangement links TRBV6-5 to TRBJ2-7, with 7 bases lining up with TRBD1. Germline CDR1 MNHEY, CDR2 SVGAGI. This CDR3 is 14 amino acids long. This CDR3 is CASSYLQGESPQHF. In DNA, the CDR3 is TGTGCCAGCAGTTACTTGCAGGGGGAGTCCCCGCAACACTTC.